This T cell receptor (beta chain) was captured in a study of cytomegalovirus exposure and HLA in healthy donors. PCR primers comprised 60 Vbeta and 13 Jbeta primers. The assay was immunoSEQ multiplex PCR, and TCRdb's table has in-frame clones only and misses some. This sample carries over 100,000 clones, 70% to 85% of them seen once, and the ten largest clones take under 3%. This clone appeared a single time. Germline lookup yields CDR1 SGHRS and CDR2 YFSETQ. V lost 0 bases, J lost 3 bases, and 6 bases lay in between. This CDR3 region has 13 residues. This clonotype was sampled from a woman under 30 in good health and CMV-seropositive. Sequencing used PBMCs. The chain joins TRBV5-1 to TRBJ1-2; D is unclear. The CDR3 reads CASSLVGDYGYTF. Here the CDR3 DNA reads TGCGCCAGCAGCTTGGTCGGGGACTATGGCTACACCTTC. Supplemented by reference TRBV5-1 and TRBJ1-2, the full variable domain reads KAGVTQTPRYLIKTRGQQVTLSCSPISGHRSVSWYQQTPGQGLQFLFEYFSETQRNKGNFPGRFSGRQFSNSRSEMNVSTLELGDSALYLCASSLVGDYGYTFGSGTRLTVV.